This TCR beta chain was documented in a study of shared clonotypes between healthy human individuals. TCRdb's table, derived via immunoSEQ multiplex PCR, lists solely in-frame clones and lacks some. Of millions of clones in the sample, about 92% are singletons; the top ten hold over 1.5%. Naive-designated CD8 cells lacked CD45RO, were positively enriched for CCR7, and omitted terminally differentiated effector memory CD45RA+ cells. The receptor's source is a young man in good health. Some clones in this sample may be carry-over from other donors' samples. Sample: naive CD8+ T cells from PBMCs.

The CDR3 loop is CASSGGILRNTEAFF. In nucleotides, the CDR3 is TGTGCCAGCAGCGGGGGGATTTTGAGGAACACTGAAGCTTTCTTT. V gene TRBV7-9 combines with J gene TRBJ1-1; D is possibly TRBD1 (5 bases). The CDR3 runs to 15 residues. Germline V CDR1 and CDR2: SEHNR, FQNEAQ (reference sequence). V was pared by 5 bases and J by 1 base, with 14 bases between.